Ten or more counts support the clone carrying this T cell receptor beta chain. What it recognizes is unknown. PBMCs were obtained from about 9.4 ml of fresh peripheral blood. The data derive from a study of Graves' ophthalmopathy and Graves' hyperthyroidism. About the research overall: Researchers obtained peripheral blood at initial diagnosis, before any treatment had begun.

Study-wide results and caveats: Prediction of ophthalmopathy progression reached roughly 70% sensitivity and nearly 75% specificity. Built on 13 signatures, a model told ophthalmopathy apart from stable hyperthyroidism with over 85% sensitivity and approximately 80% specificity.

With 6 bases clipped from V and 3 bases from J, the junction kept 6 bases outside the gene matches. The CDR3 is 13 residues long. CDR1 DFQATT and CDR2 SNEGSKA come from the germline V gene (reference sequence). RNA transcripts were the template, and TCR beta CDR3 regions were amplified from them. Amplification began with first-round RT-PCR using HTBI primers, then second-round multiplex PCR was performed. TCRdb reanalysed the multiplex PCR reads using MiXCR and keeps one entry per CDR3 protein. This sample yields about 210,000 distinct CDR3 sequences, of which less than 30% are seen a single time; 9.1% belongs to the top ten.

The TCR sequence derives from a man over 45 with Graves' ophthalmopathy. Specimen: peripheral blood. The chain couples TRBV20-1 to TRBJ2-7; TRBD2 matches 9 bases. DNA of the CDR3: TGCAGTGCACAGGGACTAGCAGTCTACGAGCAGTACTTC. As protein: CSAQGLAVYEQYF.